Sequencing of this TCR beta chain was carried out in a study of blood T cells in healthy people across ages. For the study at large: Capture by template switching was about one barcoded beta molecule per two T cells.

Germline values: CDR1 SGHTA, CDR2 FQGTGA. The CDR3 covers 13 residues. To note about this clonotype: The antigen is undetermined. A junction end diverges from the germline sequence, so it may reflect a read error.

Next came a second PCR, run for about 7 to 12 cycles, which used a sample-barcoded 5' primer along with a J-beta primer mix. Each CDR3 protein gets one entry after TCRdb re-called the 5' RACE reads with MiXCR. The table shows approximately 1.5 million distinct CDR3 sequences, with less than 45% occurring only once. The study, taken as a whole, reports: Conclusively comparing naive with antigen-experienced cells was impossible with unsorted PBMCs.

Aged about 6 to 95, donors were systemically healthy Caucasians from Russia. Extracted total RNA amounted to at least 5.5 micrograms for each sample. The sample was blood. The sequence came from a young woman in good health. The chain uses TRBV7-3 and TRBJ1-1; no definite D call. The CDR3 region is CVSSSDGNTEAFF. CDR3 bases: TGTGTCAGCAGCTCTGACGGGAACACTGAAGCTTTCTTT.